This T cell receptor (beta chain) was sequenced in a study of neoadjuvant anti-PD-1 for oral cavity cancer (dated by TCRdb to about 2021). For the study in its entirety: Before curative-intent surgical resection, most patients were given three to four biweekly doses of nivolumab at 3 mg/kg. A fourth nivolumab dose was given around day 43 to patients without progression, and definitive surgical resection was performed in those patients on days 50-56. Patients with complete response, partial response or stable disease by RECIST 1.1 were defined as responders, whereas patients with progression were defined as non-responders. The parent correlative cohort included approximately twelve patients, with a roughly 34% response rate.

As regards this clone: The clone's antigen remains unknown. Base qualities are not provided; no much larger clone lies one nucleotide away.

The time point label for this specimen denotes: after neoadjuvant nivolumab, at surgical resection. Patients had been newly diagnosed with stage II-IVA oral cavity squamous cell carcinoma, and no prior systemic or radiation treatment had been given to the patients. The cohort was composed of patients with HPV-negative, locally advanced oral cavity squamous cell carcinoma. The samples were obtained from a longitudinal correlative study of a single-arm phase II trial testing neoadjuvant nivolumab in oral cavity squamous cell carcinoma. Subject-matched pre- and post-treatment PBMCs and tumors from three responders and three non-responders were subjected to genomic DNA-based TCRbeta sequencing. The Maxwell RSC DNA from Tissue kit was used to isolate genomic DNA from tumor tissue. Overall study results and their limits: Higher pretreatment blood TCRbeta clonality and lower post-treatment tumor TCRbeta clonality were correlated with higher pretreatment blood Treg/Th17 ratios. Only three patients per response group were included in the TCR analyses, and larger cohorts for validation were called for by the authors. Greater tumor shrinkage was correlated with larger post-treatment sizes of preexisting intratumoral clones, suggesting that expansion of preexisting clones contributed to response.

Tumor libraries used mostly approximately 4.4 ug of input genomic DNA for survey sequencing, with two replicates per sample. Following the manufacturer's instructions, the team built TCRbeta libraries using the immunoSEQ hsTCRbeta kit. An Illumina NovaSeq 6000 S4 flow cell was used to sequence the final libraries, which had first been combined to 3 nM. Per the original workflow: Raw data preprocessing and quality control were performed with the immunoSEQ Analyzer. The analysis was limited to productive rearrangements, and each clonotype was defined by a unique CDR3 amino acid sequence. Using the R package tcR, the researchers computed the Gini-Simpson index as their estimate of repertoire clonality. Gini indices were compared with Student's t test, and associations with tumor size change were assessed by Pearson correlation. Sourced from immuneACCESS, this table was stored by TCRdb with only in-frame sequences that have V and J called. A share of the clones is absent; for the studies checked, an unresolved V gene accounts for under half, and the remainder has no known explanation. V, J and clone size derive from that table, while D and trimming were established from the DNA sequence. The sample yields around 35,000 clones; 38% were counted once. The top ten clonotypes cover 16% of the sample.

Based on the germline V gene, the CDR1 and CDR2 sequences are SGHTA and FQGTGA. Trimming takes 1 base from V and 3 bases from J, and the germline ends sit 16 bases apart. From its cysteine to its phenylalanine, the CDR3 spans 17 amino acids. Of all the DNA, just the CDR3 is kept, 51 bases in frame from base 1. The V and J genes are TRBV7-3 and TRBJ1-3; the D gene cannot be resolved reliably. This sequence originates from a person aged 40-85 years with oral cavity squamous cell carcinoma. Specimen: tumor tissue, collected after nivolumab (anti-PD-1) treatment. CDR3 reads: CASSLSPGESGGNTIYF. The DNA is TGTGCCAGCAGCTTAAGTCCCGGGGAATCTGGTGGAAACACCATATATTTT.